The rows below give T cell receptor beta chains drawn from one sample of a study of cytomegalovirus exposure and HLA in healthy donors. Clones were read by immunoSEQ multiplex PCR, and TCRdb kept only the in-frame ones, dropping some. The sample has 80,000 to 100,000 clones; roughly 90% are singletons. Specimen: PBMCs. These receptors originate from a man aged 25 to 40 in good health and CMV-seronegative. The CDR3 runs from the conserved cysteine through the conserved F or W. Fields, in order: D gene, clone size, J gene, V gene, CDR3 DNA, CDR3 protein. D genes are given only for firm matches. Clone size appears in some rows only: once, few, many, or a class for an expanded clone.

>.|.|TRBJ1-2|TRBV28
TGTGCCAGCAGTACCCGAGGACAGATCCGGGGTGGCTACACCTTC
CASSTRGQIRGGYTF
>TRBD1|.|TRBJ1-6|TRBV6-5
TGTGCCGGCAGTTATTTCCGGGACAGGGGGTCACCCCTCCACTTT
CAGSYFRDRGSPLHF
>TRBD2|.|TRBJ2-1|TRBV23-1
TGCGCCAGCACTTTTGGGACTAGCGGGTACTACAATGAGCAGTTCTTC
CASTFGTSGYYNEQFF
>.|.|TRBJ1-1|TRBV28
TGTGCCAGCAGCAGACAGCGCGCTGAAGCTTTCTTT
CASSRQRAEAFF
>TRBD1|.|TRBJ1-4|TRBV6-5
TGTGCCAGCAGTAGAGACAGGGCCACTAATGAAAAACTGTTTTTT
CASSRDRATNEKLFF
>TRBD1|.|TRBJ1-1|TRBV27
TGTGCCAGCCCTTCGACAGGGAAAGGGGCTGAAGCTTTCTTT
CASPSTGKGAEAFF
>.|.|TRBJ2-3|TRBV10-2
TGCGCCAGCAGTGAGGCCCCGGGACTGCGCACAGATACGCAGTATTTT
CASSEAPGLRTDTQYF
>TRBD2|once|TRBJ2-1|TRBV6-1
TGTGCCAGCAGTGAGGGGGGGTTATTTCAGTTCTTC
CASSEGGLFQFF
>TRBD2|.|TRBJ2-2|TRBV4-1
TGCGCCAGCAGCCAAGGGACTAGCGGATATACCGGGGAGCTGTTTTTT
CASSQGTSGYTGELFF
>.|.|TRBJ2-1|TRBV5-1
TGCGCCAGCAGCTTAGCGCTGGAGAATGAGCAGTTCTTC
CASSLALENEQFF
>.|.|TRBJ1-2|TRBV9
TGTGCCAGCAGCGTAGGAACAGGGAGGGAAGGCTACACCTTC
CASSVGTGREGYTF
>.|.|TRBJ2-3|TRBV27
TGTGCCAGCAGTATTCATTACAGAGTTGATACGCAGTATTTT
CASSIHYRVDTQYF
>.|.|TRBJ1-2|TRBV7-2
TGTGCCAGCAGCAGTCCGGGACAAGGGTATGGCTACACCTTC
CASSSPGQGYGYTF
>.|.|TRBJ2-1|TRBV7-3
TGTGCCAGCAGCTTAACGGCCGGGAGCTCCTACAATGAGCAGTTCTTC
CASSLTAGSSYNEQFF
>.|.|TRBJ1-2|TRBV5-1
TGCGCCAGCAGCTTGGAAGGGCAGGGTTCCTTCTATGGCTACACCTTC
CASSLEGQGSFYGYTF
>TRBD1|.|TRBJ1-4|TRBV5-4
TGTGCCAGCAGCTTGGGTGGGACAGGGGCAACTAATGAAAAACTGTTTTTT
CASSLGGTGATNEKLFF
>.|.|TRBJ2-7|TRBV7-9
TGTGCCAGCAGCCAACAATACGAGCAGTACTTC
CASSQQYEQYF
>TRBD2|.|TRBJ2-3|TRBV11-3
TGTGCCAGCAGCTTACAAGGCGATGTGGGGGGGATAGATACGCAGTATTTT
CASSLQGDVGGIDTQYF
>TRBD2|.|TRBJ2-7|TRBV27
TGTGCCAGCAGTTTAGCCGGCGGGAGGGCCATCTACGAGCAGTACTTC
CASSLAGGRAIYEQYF
>TRBD2|.|TRBJ2-5|TRBV11-2
TGTGCCAGCACCCTACGGGGGGGTGAGACCCAGTACTTC
CASTLRGGETQYF
>.|.|TRBJ2-3|TRBV5-1
TGCGCCAGCAGCTTGGCCGGGAGCGGTCCATGGGATACGCAGTATTTT
CASSLAGSGPWDTQYF
>.|.|TRBJ1-3|TRBV7-9
TGTGCCAGTAGGAGGGAATCTGGAAACACCATATATTTT
CASRRESGNTIYF
>TRBD1|.|TRBJ1-5|TRBV5-4
TGTGCCAGCAGCTACCAGGGGGCGCGGAGCAATCAGCCCCAGCATTTT
CASSYQGARSNQPQHF
>.|.|TRBJ2-7|TRBV10-2
TGCGCCAGCAGCGGAGGGATACCCTCCTACGAGCAGTACTTC
CASSGGIPSYEQYF
>TRBD1|.|TRBJ2-1|TRBV19
TGTGCCACCGCGGACAGGGTGAATGAGCAGTTCTTC
CATADRVNEQFF